This passage covers 32 T cell receptor beta chains from one sample sequenced in a study of cytomegalovirus exposure and HLA in healthy donors. This PCR relied on a set of 60 Vbeta primers and 13 Jbeta primers. Data came from immunoSEQ multiplex PCR; TCRdb stores just in-frame clones and leaves some out. The repertoire consists of 200,000 to 250,000 clones, with about 77% occurring once and the leading ten covering about 2.7%. Sequencing was carried out using PBMCs. The source of these receptors is a woman aged 25 to 39 in good health and CMV-seronegative.

With respect to this clone: One end of the junction fails to match germline, which may point to a read error. V is TRBV6-4 and J is TRBJ1-3; 12 nucleotides line up with TRBD1. This CDR3 region has 18 residues. The germline CDR1 and CDR2 sequences are MRHNA and SNTAGT. The CDR3 DNA sequence: TGTGCCAGCAGTTACTCGAGGGACAGGGGGCAGGGAGGAAACACCATATATTTT. Translating gives CASSYSRDRGQGGNTIYF.

This clone came up a few times. The chain joins TRBV7-9 to TRBJ2-1; weak D call: TRBD2 (5 bases). This CDR3 is 16 amino acids long. Germline values: CDR1 SEHNR, CDR2 FQNEAQ (reference sequence). Trimming cost V 5 bases and J 4 bases, with 18 bases left between them. The CDR3 bases are TGTGCCAGCAGCGCGGGTACTGGAACCTTTTACAATGAGCAGTTCTTC. This encodes CASSAGTGTFYNEQFF.

This clone turned up a few times. This chain links TRBV20-1 with TRBJ1-4; no reliable D call. In germline, CDR1 is DFQATT, CDR2 SNEGSKA (reference sequence). This CDR3 spans 8 amino acids. Trimming removed 6 bases at V and 13 bases at J, with 6 bases between. The chain's CDR3 is CSAPLLFF. The DNA for the CDR3 is TGCAGTGCCCCGTTACTGTTTTTT.

This clone was picked up a small number of times. The rearrangement joins TRBV27 to TRBJ1-5; 9 bases are a match to TRBD1. V lost 1 base, J lost 3 bases, and 4 bases stayed unmatched. The CDR3 has 16 residues. Germline-derived CDR1 and CDR2 are MNHEY and SMNVEV (reference sequence). This chain's CDR3 is CASSLWGQGSNQPQHF. The CDR3 nucleotides are TGTGCCAGCAGTTTATGGGGACAGGGCTCCAATCAGCCCCAGCATTTT.

This chain uses TRBV9 with TRBJ1-1; TRBD1 agrees at 7 bases. The V segment lost 3 bases and the J segment 6 bases; nucleotides outside the gene matches: 8. Germline V gene lookup returns CDR1 SGDLS and CDR2 YYNGEE. The CDR3 loop spans 14 amino acids. The CDR3 region is CASSASPGTAEAFF. CDR3 DNA sequence: TGTGCCAGCAGCGCATCCCCCGGGACAGCTGAAGCTTTCTTT.

The rearrangement joins TRBV5-5 to TRBJ1-5; 9 bases are shared with TRBD1. Trimming cost V 0 bases and J 9 bases; bases outside gene matches: 1. CDR1 SGHKS and CDR2 YYEKEE come from the germline V gene (reference sequence). The CDR3 sequence is 13 residues long. CDR3 nucleotide sequence: TGTGCCAGCAGCTTGGACAGGGGGCGGCCCCAGCATTTT. Its translation is CASSLDRGRPQHF.

This chain joins TRBV4-1 and TRBJ1-1; D not certain. Per germline, CDR1 MGHRA and CDR2 YSYEKL. This CDR3 spans 15 amino acids. V lost 1 base to trimming and J lost 5 bases, with 14 bases between them. The CDR3 DNA follows: TGCGCCAGCAGCCAAGGAGGGCACTTGACTACTGAAGCTTTCTTT. Its translation: CASSQGGHLTTEAFF.

The gene calls are TRBV6-5 and TRBJ2-1; 8 bases map to TRBD1. The CDR3 sequence is 13 residues long. V lost 8 bases, J lost 6 bases, and 6 bases stayed unmatched. Germline V gene lookup returns CDR1 MNHEY and CDR2 SVGAGI. In DNA, the CDR3 is TGTGCCAGCGTACAGGGGGTTGGCAATGAGCAGTTCTTC. Translated: CASVQGVGNEQFF.

This sequence joins TRBV5-1 and TRBJ1-2; D is perhaps TRBD1 (5 bases). CDR1 and CDR2 (germline): SGHRS, YFSETQ. Trimming left V 1 base short and J 8 bases short, with 21 bases between. The CDR3 loop spans 16 amino acids. Here the CDR3 reads CASSLRNRDWGIGYTF. As DNA, the CDR3 is TGCGCCAGCAGCTTGAGAAACCGGGACTGGGGGATCGGCTACACCTTC.

The rearrangement links TRBV2 to TRBJ2-3, with D possibly TRBD2 on 5 matching bases. This CDR3 is built from 13 residues. Trimming removed 6 bases from V and 2 bases from J, with 9 bases in between. Germline-derived CDR1 and CDR2 are SNHLY and FYNNEI. The CDR3 sequence is CASRTDFTDTQYF. CDR3 DNA: TGTGCCAGCAGGACGGACTTCACAGATACGCAGTATTTT. The whole variable domain, remainder taken from reference TRBV2 and TRBJ2-3, is EPEVTQTPSHQVTQMGQEVILRCVPISNHLYFYWYRQILGQKVEFLVSFYNNEISEKSEIFDDQFSVERPDGSNFTLKIRSTKLEDSAMYFCASRTDFTDTQYFGPGTRLTVL.

V usage is TRBV30 and J usage is TRBJ1-6; a weak D match, TRBD1 (6 bases). Germline CDR1 and CDR2: GTSNPN and SVGIG (reference sequence). The CDR3 consists of 14 residues. With 0 bases removed from V and 10 bases from J, the gap between germline ends came to 13 bases. CDR3 sequence (DNA): TGTGCCTGGAGTGTATCAGGGGTGGGATCACCCCTCCACTTT. This gives the protein CAWSVSGVGSPLHF.

This clone has more than one count but fewer than ten. The chain has TRBV5-6 and TRBJ1-1; 11 bases are shared with TRBD1. CDR1 and CDR2 from the germline V gene are SGHDT and YYEEEE. Trimming removed 3 bases from V and 7 bases from J; junction bases left unmatched: 5. This CDR3 is built from 14 residues. CDR3 protein: CASSSRDRGVEAFF. In DNA, the CDR3 is TGTGCCAGCAGCTCCCGGGACAGGGGGGTTGAAGCTTTCTTT.

The gene calls are TRBV13 and TRBJ1-1; D gene ambiguous. V shed 5 bases and J shed 4 bases, with 17 bases lying between them. There are 15 residues in the CDR3. Germline CDR1 is PRHDT and CDR2 is FYEKMQ (reference sequence). CDR3 in amino acids: CASSILGRAGTEAFF. The CDR3 DNA reads TGTGCCAGCAGCATCCTCGGGAGGGCGGGCACTGAAGCTTTCTTT.

The V call is TRBV2, the J call TRBJ2-6, with D perhaps TRBD2 (5 bases). The V gene's germline CDR1 is SNHLY and CDR2 FYNNEI. V gave up 7 bases and J gave up 6 bases, with 7 bases separating them. This CDR3 region has 12 residues. The CDR3 loop is CASKREANVLTF. For the CDR3, the DNA is TGTGCCAGCAAACGGGAGGCCAACGTCCTGACTTTC.

The chain carries TRBV4-1 and TRBJ2-1; D is unresolved. Germline assignment: CDR1 MGHRA and CDR2 YSYEKL. Deletions cut 1 base from V and 0 bases from J, with 10 bases between. The CDR3 runs 16 residues. The CDR3 nucleotides read TGCGCCAGCAGCCAAGCGGAGATCAGCTCCTACAATGAGCAGTTCTTC. Translation: CASSQAEISSYNEQFF.

The V and J genes are TRBV19 and TRBJ2-1; 9 bases agree with TRBD2. Germline values: CDR1 LNHDA, CDR2 SQIVND (reference sequence). The junction had 4 bases not matched to a gene; V was cut back by 9 bases and J by 10 bases. The CDR3 is 11 residues long. Written as DNA, the CDR3 is TGTGCCAGCATGCTAGCGGGAGAGCAGTTCTTC. Protein product: CASMLAGEQFF.

The rearrangement joins TRBV5-1 to TRBJ2-5; D might be TRBD1 (5 bases). The CDR3 totals 15 residues. V dropped 2 bases and J dropped 4 bases, with 15 bases sitting between them. Per the germline V gene, CDR1 is SGHRS and CDR2 is YFSETQ. CDR3 coding DNA: TGCGCCAGCAGCTTTCGGAGTGGGGCGGTAGAGACCCAGTACTTC. This sequence encodes CASSFRSGAVETQYF.

The chain carries TRBV27 and TRBJ1-1, with TRBD1 matching 7 bases. Germline V CDR1 and CDR2: MNHEY, SMNVEV (reference sequence). This CDR3 region has 14 residues. The ends lost 5 bases at V and 1 base at J; junction bases unmatched: 4. The CDR3 reads CASSIGTANTEAFF. The CDR3 DNA follows: TGTGCCAGCAGTATCGGGACAGCGAACACTGAAGCTTTCTTT.

This clone was counted only a few times. V is TRBV6-1 and J is TRBJ1-1; TRBD1 might be the D (6 bases). This CDR3 contains 12 residues. V was pared by 8 bases and J by 4 bases, with 11 bases between. Germline loops: CDR1 MNHNS, CDR2 SASEGT. CDR3 sequence: CASGRGSTEAFF. For the CDR3, the DNA is TGTGCCAGCGGAAGGGGGAGCACTGAAGCTTTCTTT.

The chain recombines TRBV5-1 with TRBJ2-1; 11 nucleotides match TRBD2. With V trimmed by 3 bases and J by 3 bases, 2 bases remained unmatched. This CDR3 has 15 amino acids. Germline CDR1 SGHRS, CDR2 YFSETQ. The CDR3 region is CASSWGLADYNEQFF. CDR3 DNA sequence: TGCGCCAGCAGCTGGGGACTAGCGGACTACAATGAGCAGTTCTTC.

The CDR3 region is CASSLVGGSSYGYTF. The CDR3 DNA reads TGCGCCAGCAGCTTGGTTGGCGGAAGTTCTTATGGCTACACCTTC. The chain employs TRBV5-1 and TRBJ1-2, with D unclear. With 0 bases removed from V and 5 bases from J, the gap between germline ends came to 14 bases. In germline, CDR1 is SGHRS, CDR2 YFSETQ. This CDR3 has 15 amino acids.

The J gene is TRBJ2-3, the V gene TRBV10-1, with D possibly being TRBD2 (6 bases). V was clipped by 2 bases and J by 4 bases, with 19 bases between them. The CDR3 spans 17 residues. The germline CDR1 and CDR2 sequences are WNHNN and SYGVQD (reference sequence). Written as DNA, the CDR3 is TGCGCCAGCAGTGAGCCCGGGACTCCTCTCGGGGCAGATACGCAGTATTTT. It codes for CASSEPGTPLGADTQYF.

The chain combines TRBV7-9 with TRBJ1-2; D remains ambiguous. The CDR3 contains 14 residues. V lost 5 bases and J 3 bases, leaving 13 bases between the germline ends. The germline V gene encodes CDR1 SEHNR and CDR2 FQNEAQ (reference sequence). CDR3 region: CASSPDGEYYGYTF. The CDR3 nucleotides are TGTGCCAGCAGCCCCGACGGGGAATACTATGGCTACACCTTC.

This sequence joins TRBV19 and TRBJ2-7, with a weak D call TRBD2 (6 bases). Trimming took off 4 bases at V and 0 bases at J, with 16 bases between the two ends. Germline assignment: CDR1 LNHDA and CDR2 SQIVND (reference sequence). The CDR3 extends over 16 amino acids. The CDR3 DNA follows: TGTGCCAGTAGTAGCGATGGGAGGTTCCCCTCCTACGAGCAGTACTTC. Protein: CASSSDGRFPSYEQYF.

The chain is built from TRBV5-5 and TRBJ2-7; D not certain. This CDR3 spans 14 amino acids. V was shortened by 6 bases and J by 0 bases, with 13 bases between the two germline ends. Germline V gene lookup returns CDR1 SGHKS and CDR2 YYEKEE (reference sequence). This CDR3 is CASIPLRSSYEQYF. The CDR3 DNA reads as TGTGCCAGCATCCCGTTGCGGAGCTCCTACGAGCAGTACTTC.

J is TRBJ2-3 and V is TRBV7-2; possibly TRBD2 for D (6 bases). From germline, CDR1 is SGHTA and CDR2 FQGNSA. Trimming removed 5 bases at V and 7 bases at J, with 16 bases between. The CDR3 contains 14 residues. In nucleotides, the CDR3 is TGTGCCAGCAGCCCCCCTTTAGCGGTTAATACGCAGTATTTT. This encodes CASSPPLAVNTQYF.

Of note for this clone: A junction boundary mismatches the germline segment, possibly from a read error. This chain uses TRBV7-8 with TRBJ1-1, with a tentative D call TRBD1 (6 bases). This CDR3 is built from 15 residues. Germline V gene sequence: CDR1 SGHVS, CDR2 FQNEAQ. The CDR3, as DNA: TGTGCCAGCACCAAAATCGGCCCAGGGGACACACCGGGACCCTTT. Residues: CASTKIGPGDTPGPF.

This clone showed up just once. The chain uses TRBV5-4 and TRBJ2-1; TRBD1 or TRBD2 may be the D gene (6 bases each). The CDR3 runs 16 residues. Germline-derived CDR1 and CDR2 are SGHNT and YYREEE (reference sequence). Trimming shortened V by 4 bases and J by 2 bases, and 16 bases separated the two germline ends. The CDR3: CASSMGAGSTYNEQFF. In DNA, the CDR3 is TGTGCCAGCAGCATGGGGGCCGGGAGCACCTACAATGAGCAGTTCTTC.

The sample holds a few counts of this clone. The chain uses TRBV5-1 and TRBJ2-7, with D possibly matching TRBD2 (6 bases). Germline CDR1 and CDR2: SGHRS and YFSETQ. This CDR3 comprises 15 residues. V dropped 3 bases and J dropped 1 base, with 14 bases sitting between them. CDR3 amino acids: CASSSPNSGSYEQYF. DNA of the CDR3: TGCGCCAGCAGCTCACCAAATAGCGGATCCTACGAGCAGTACTTC.

This clone came up once. The chain employs TRBV27 and TRBJ1-2; D is perhaps TRBD1 (5 bases). V gave up 6 bases and J gave up 6 bases, with 20 bases separating them. This CDR3 has 15 residues. Germline CDR1 and CDR2: MNHEY and SMNVEV (reference sequence). The CDR3 spells CASSSLGWGRNGYTF. The CDR3 DNA sequence: TGTGCCAGCAGCTCCTTAGGGTGGGGGAGGAATGGCTACACCTTC.

This rearrangement joins TRBV5-1 to TRBJ1-2; no clear D gene. From germline, CDR1 is SGHRS and CDR2 YFSETQ. The CDR3 spans 14 residues. Trimming took 0 bases from V and 4 from J, leaving 10 bases between them. The CDR3 DNA reads as TGCGCCAGCAGCTTGGGTACAGTTAGCTATGGCTACACCTTC. Protein: CASSLGTVSYGYTF.

The chain combines TRBV30 with TRBJ2-7; possible D gene TRBD2, 6 bases. Per germline, CDR1 GTSNPN and CDR2 SVGIG (reference sequence). V gave up 4 bases and J gave up 7 bases, with 20 bases separating them. The CDR3 runs to 14 residues. CDR3 bases: TGTGCCTGGAACCGACTAGTTGGGGCGGGAGAGCAGTACTTC. This translates into CAWNRLVGAGEQYF.